This entry lists 32 T cell receptor beta chains sequenced from one sample in a study of T cells in Graves' hyperthyroidism and ophthalmopathy (dated by TCRdb to the late 2010s). The method behind the library was multiplex PCR. Instrument on record: Illumina HiSeq 2000. TCR beta CDR3 regions were amplified from RNA transcripts. For the first round of RT-PCR on the TCR CDR3, the HTBI primer set was used together with the Qiagen OneStep RT-PCR kit. TCRdb applied fastp at Q25 and MiXCR to the public reads, then kept only in-frame beta chains. Every entry covers one CDR3 protein and lists the most common genes and DNA from its rows. Here the sample has nearly 750,000 distinct CDR3 sequences; roughly 32% occur a single time. Jointly, the top ten make up around a third of the sample. Sequenced input: blood. Receptors originate from a woman between 40 and 55 years old with Graves' hyperthyroidism.

This clonotype was seen repeatedly, ten times or more. CDR3 nucleotide sequence: TGTGCCAGTAGTTGGGAAACATGGAATCAGCCCCAGCATTTT. Translated, it gives CASSWETWNQPQHF. V and J are TRBV19 and TRBJ1-5; D call uncertain. Germline V gene sequence: CDR1 LNHDA, CDR2 SQIVND (reference sequence). The CDR3 contains 14 residues. V lost 5 bases, J lost 4 bases, and 12 bases lay in between.

The J gene is TRBJ1-4, the V gene TRBV5-6; 7 positions agree with TRBD1. From germline, CDR1 is SGHDT and CDR2 YYEEEE. This CDR3 contains 16 residues. Unmatched junction bases numbered 12, after V lost 4 bases and J lost 6 bases. CDR3 sequence reads: CASSRRGTVEDEKLFF. As DNA, the CDR3 is TGTGCCAGCAGCCGCCGTGGGACAGTAGAAGATGAAAAACTGTTTTTT.

The table lists this clonotype with many counts. The V call is TRBV10-3, the J call TRBJ1-1; D might be TRBD1 (5 bases). The CDR3 spans 16 residues. The V end lost 6 bases, the J end lost 0 bases, and 17 bases lay between the germline ends. Germline loops: CDR1 ENHRY, CDR2 SYGVKD. CDR3 protein: CAIRRDSQGLNTEAFF. The CDR3 DNA follows: TGTGCCATCAGGAGAGACTCCCAGGGCTTGAACACTGAAGCTTTCTTT.

The V call is TRBV5-1, the J call TRBJ2-2; 7 bases fit TRBD1. The V segment lost 0 bases and the J segment 0 bases; nucleotides outside the gene matches: 2. This CDR3 is built from 16 residues. The germline gives CDR1 SGHRS, CDR2 YFSETQ. The CDR3 protein is CASSLARGTNTGELFF. In DNA form, the CDR3 reads TGCGCCAGCAGCTTGGCCAGGGGGACGAACACCGGGGAGCTGTTTTTT. The variable domain in full, completed from reference TRBV5-1 and TRBJ2-2, reads KAGVTQTPRYLIKTRGQQVTLSCSPISGHRSVSWYQQTPGQGLQFLFEYFSETQRNKGNFPGRFSGRQFSNSRSEMNVSTLELGDSALYLCASSLARGTNTGELFFGEGSRLTVL.

The chain combines TRBV29-1 with TRBJ2-5; possibly TRBD2 for D (7 bases). Germline CDR1 reads SQVTM; CDR2 reads ANQGSEA. The CDR3 totals 13 residues. Deletions cut 7 bases from V and 7 bases from J, with 19 bases between. In DNA form, the CDR3 reads TGCAGCGCGCAAGGGGGGGCCGGGGGGACCCAGTACTTC. Translating it yields CSAQGGAGGTQYF.

The chain uses TRBV29-1 and TRBJ2-7; D unresolved. Germline V CDR1 and CDR2: SQVTM, ANQGSEA. This CDR3 is 11 amino acids long. V lost 8 bases to trimming and J lost 3 bases, with 11 bases between them. The CDR3 coding sequence is TGCAGCTTGGCGGCCAGCTACGAGCAGTACTTC. Translating gives CSLAASYEQYF.

The J gene is TRBJ2-2, the V gene TRBV7-8; no clear D. Looked up from germline, CDR1 is SGHVS and CDR2 is FQNEAQ. This CDR3 region has 15 residues. The germline V and J ends were trimmed by 2 bases and 1 base, with 8 bases remaining between them. The CDR3 loop reads CASSLQQLNTGELFF. In DNA form, the CDR3 reads TGTGCCAGCAGCTTACAACAGCTGAACACCGGGGAGCTGTTTTTT.

Ten or more counts support this clonotype. This chain connects TRBV7-2 to TRBJ1-5, with D possibly TRBD1 on 5 matching bases. Per germline, CDR1 SGHTA and CDR2 FQGNSA. Trimming took 0 bases from V and 11 from J, leaving 17 bases between them. This CDR3 is built from 15 residues. The DNA of the CDR3 is TGTGCCAGCAGCTTAGCTGGGGGTGGGCATCAAACCCAGCATTTT. Protein product: CASSLAGGGHQTQHF. Combining the CDR3 with reference TRBV7-2 and TRBJ1-5 gives the whole variable domain GAGVSQSPSNKVTEKGKDVELRCDPISGHTALYWYRQSLGQGLEFLIYFQGNSAPDKSGLPSDRFSAERTGGSVSTLTIQRTQQEDSAVYLCASSLAGGGHQTQHFGDGTRLSIL.

J is TRBJ2-7 and V is TRBV28; D gene ambiguous. The V gene lost 6 bases and the J gene lost 0 bases, with 9 bases spanning the gap. Germline V gene lookup returns CDR1 MDHEN and CDR2 SYDVKM. There are 13 residues in the CDR3. The CDR3 DNA follows: TGTGCCAGCAGCCGGGTCGGCTCCTACGAGCAGTACTTC. This codes for CASSRVGSYEQYF. Supplemented by reference TRBV28 and TRBJ2-7, the full variable domain reads DVKVTQSSRYLVKRTGEKVFLECVQDMDHENMFWYRQDPGLGLRLIYFSYDVKMKEKGDIPEGYSVSREKKERFSLILESASTNQTSMYLCASSRVGSYEQYFGPGTRLTVT.

This clonotype occurred many times. The V and J genes are TRBV5-4 and TRBJ2-5; D remains unclear. V lost 2 bases to trimming and J lost 3 bases, with 8 bases between them. CDR3 length equals 13 residues. CDR1 and CDR2 (germline): SGHNT, YYREEE (reference sequence). The CDR3, as DNA: TGTGCCAGCAGCTTTAGGGCGGAAGAGACCCAGTACTTC. This codes for CASSFRAEETQYF.

The sample holds many counts of this clonotype. The chain carries TRBV9 and TRBJ2-6; tentatively, D is TRBD1 or TRBD2 (6 bases each). Looked up from germline, CDR1 is SGDLS and CDR2 is YYNGEE. Trimming pared 6 bases from V and 0 bases from J, leaving 16 bases between. The CDR3 totals 17 residues. CDR3 in amino acids: CASTSGGRVSGANVLTF. The CDR3 DNA reads as TGTGCCAGCACATCTGGGGGGCGCGTCTCTGGGGCCAACGTCCTGACTTTC.

V gene TRBV20-1 combines with J gene TRBJ1-2; TRBD1 is a possible D gene (5 bases). The V end was cut by 1 base, the J end by 0 bases, with 9 bases between. The CDR3 is made up of 14 amino acids. CDR1 is DFQATT, CDR2 SNEGSKA, per germline (reference sequence). DNA for the CDR3: TGCAGTGCTAGAGTGGGGGTGGCTAACTATGGCTACACCTTC. It is translated as CSARVGVANYGYTF.

This clonotype occurred a few times. The chain has TRBV10-1 and TRBJ2-7, with TRBD1 identical over 8 bases. The germline V gene encodes CDR1 WNHNN and CDR2 SYGVQD (reference sequence). This CDR3 has 15 amino acids. V lost 5 bases, J lost 3 bases, and 9 bases stayed unmatched. CDR3 bases: TGCGCCAGCAGTAGTACCGGACAGGGCTTCTACGAGCAGTACTTC. Its protein product is CASSSTGQGFYEQYF.

The table lists this clonotype with many counts. The J gene is TRBJ1-4, the V gene TRBV13, with 7 bases identical to TRBD1. The CDR3 spans 14 residues. Looked up from germline, CDR1 is PRHDT and CDR2 is FYEKMQ (reference sequence). After removal of 2 bases from V and 8 bases from J, the junction contained 5 bases not matched to a gene. DNA for the CDR3: TGTGCCAGCAGCTTACGTCAGGGGGACGAAAAACTGTTTTTT. Its translation: CASSLRQGDEKLFF.

The rearrangement joins TRBV9 to TRBJ2-1; no reliable D call. Germline-derived CDR1 and CDR2 are SGDLS and YYNGEE. The V gene lost 3 bases and the J gene lost 0 bases, with 10 bases spanning the gap. This CDR3 region has 15 residues. The CDR3 DNA sequence: TGTGCCAGCAGCGGAGAGGTAGGCTCCTACAATGAGCAGTTCTTC. This translates into CASSGEVGSYNEQFF.

This clonotype showed up many times. The chain recombines TRBV9 with TRBJ1-6, with unresolved D. This CDR3 comprises 15 residues. The germline gives CDR1 SGDLS, CDR2 YYNGEE. The ends were cut back, 3 bases at V and 6 bases at J, with 13 bases in the middle. CDR3: CASSGQDRGNSPLHF. The DNA of the CDR3 is TGTGCCAGCAGCGGGCAGGACCGCGGTAATTCACCCCTCCACTTT.

V and J are TRBV20-1 and TRBJ2-5; TRBD2 matches 13 bases. V shed 6 bases, J shed 3 bases, and the junction held 10 bases outside the gene matches. Germline lookup yields CDR1 DFQATT and CDR2 SNEGSKA (reference sequence). The CDR3 contains 16 residues. The chain's CDR3 is CSASLSGLAGKETQYF. CDR3 bases: TGCAGTGCCAGCCTGTCGGGACTAGCGGGGAAAGAGACCCAGTACTTC.

The sample holds many counts of this clonotype. The J gene is TRBJ1-6, the V gene TRBV20-1, with 8 bases matching TRBD1. V trimming: 5 bases; J trimming: 10 bases; junction bases outside the gene matches: 7. CDR3 length equals 13 residues. CDR1 is DFQATT, CDR2 SNEGSKA, per germline (reference sequence). CDR3 DNA: TGCAGTGCTCGACAGGACAGGGACTCACCCCTCCACTTT. Translating gives CSARQDRDSPLHF.

The rearrangement uses TRBV12-3 or TRBV12-4 and TRBJ2-3, with TRBD1 identical over 10 bases. Unmatched junction bases numbered 3, after V lost 6 bases and J lost 3 bases. This CDR3 region has 14 residues. The CDR3 bases are TGTGCCAGCAGGGACAGGGGGTGGACAGATACGCAGTATTTT. Translating it yields CASRDRGWTDTQYF.

At least ten counts were recorded for this clonotype. The rearrangement joins TRBV10-2 to TRBJ2-5, with TRBD1 identical over 7 bases. CDR1 WSHSY and CDR2 SAAADI come from the germline V gene. CDR3 length equals 12 residues. The V and J ends lost 2 bases and 7 bases, in that order; junction bases with no gene match: 1. The CDR3 region is CASSEPGGTQYF. Here the CDR3 DNA reads TGCGCCAGCAGTGAGCCAGGGGGGACCCAGTACTTC.

The CDR3 here is CASSLRETENTEAFF. DNA for the CDR3: TGTGCCAGCAGTCTCAGAGAGACAGAAAACACTGAAGCTTTCTTT. V is TRBV6-2 or TRBV6-3 and J is TRBJ1-1, with D perhaps matching TRBD1 (5 bases). The germline CDR1 and CDR2 sequences are MNHEY and SVGEGT. The ends were cut back, 5 bases at V and 2 bases at J, with 15 bases in the middle. The CDR3 totals 15 residues.

This chain connects TRBV6-6 to TRBJ1-5; perhaps TRBD1 as D (5 bases). V dropped 6 bases and J dropped 4 bases, with 7 bases sitting between them. CDR1 and CDR2 (germline): MNHNY, SVGAGI (reference sequence). The CDR3 extends over 12 amino acids. CDR3 sequence reads: CASREGNQPQHF. CDR3 nucleotide sequence: TGTGCCAGCAGGGAGGGGAATCAGCCCCAGCATTTT.

The chain carries TRBV4-3 and TRBJ2-7; 8 positions agree with TRBD1. Per the germline V gene, CDR1 is LGHNA and CDR2 is YSLEER. This CDR3 region has 16 residues. Trimming cost V 3 bases and J 6 bases; bases outside gene matches: 13. The CDR3 loop reads CASSQNTGTGTGEQYF. The CDR3, as DNA: TGCGCCAGCAGCCAGAACACAGGGACGGGGACAGGCGAGCAGTACTTC.

This clonotype was seen once. The chain links TRBV29-1 to TRBJ1-2; the match to TRBD1 covers 9 bases. The junction had 9 bases not matched to a gene; V was cut back by 8 bases and J by 8 bases. CDR3 length equals 12 residues. Germline lookup yields CDR1 SQVTM and CDR2 ANQGSEA. CDR3 in DNA: TGCAGCACAGTACAGGGGGCGGGCGGCTACACCTTC. Translated: CSTVQGAGGYTF.

In its sample, this clonotype was seen many times. Sequence at one end of the junction differs from germline and may be a read error. V gene TRBV9 combines with J gene TRBJ2-6; no reliable D call. This CDR3 spans 14 amino acids. Germline lookup yields CDR1 SGDLS and CDR2 YYNGEE. DNA for the CDR3: TGTGCTAGCAGCCCGGTCTCTGGGGCCAACGTCCTGACTTTC. This translates into CASSPVSGANVLTF.

This clonotype was detected ten times or more. The chain joins TRBV9 to TRBJ1-2, with no clear D. The germline gives CDR1 SGDLS, CDR2 YYNGEE. V dropped 5 bases and J dropped 8 bases, with 13 bases sitting between them. This CDR3 spans 12 amino acids. CDR3 region: CASRHGPSGYTF. The CDR3 nucleotides read TGTGCCAGCAGGCACGGACCTTCGGGCTACACCTTC.

This clonotype was detected many times. The chain combines TRBV10-3 with TRBJ2-3, with 7 bases that match TRBD2. The CDR3 is made up of 13 amino acids. Looked up from germline, CDR1 is ENHRY and CDR2 is SYGVKD. V lost 8 bases to trimming and J lost 5 bases; unmatched junction nucleotides: 7. This CDR3 reads CAIGAGDRDTQYF. The CDR3 DNA sequence: TGTGCCATCGGGGCGGGAGATAGAGATACGCAGTATTTT.

The chain has TRBV7-9 and TRBJ1-5, with 8 bases fitting TRBD1. Losses at the gene ends were 4 bases for V and 2 bases for J; bases not matched to a gene: 13. The CDR3 totals 18 residues. The germline V gene encodes CDR1 SEHNR and CDR2 FQNEAQ (reference sequence). CDR3 in DNA: TGTGCCAGCAGCTCTCCGGACAGGGAGATTTGGGGCAATCAGCCCCAGCATTTT. This codes for CASSSPDREIWGNQPQHF. The complete variable domain, with remaining parts taken from reference TRBV7-9 and TRBJ1-5, reads DTGVSQNPRHKITKRGQNVTFRCDPISEHNRLYWYRQTLGQGPEFLTYFQNEAQLEKSRLLSDRFSAERPKGSFSTLEIQRTEQGDSAMYLCASSSPDREIWGNQPQHFGDGTRLSIL.

This clonotype was detected a few times. The genes are TRBV24-1 and TRBJ2-1; 8 nucleotides align to TRBD2. Germline CDR1 reads KGHDR; CDR2 reads SFDVKD. With 9 bases clipped from V and 2 bases from J, the junction kept 2 bases outside the gene matches. The CDR3 is 13 amino acids. CDR3 DNA: TGTGCCACCGAGCGGGGGACCTACAATGAGCAGTTCTTC. Protein product: CATERGTYNEQFF.

V is TRBV5-1 and J is TRBJ1-4; a possible D gene is TRBD1 (6 bases). Looked up from germline, CDR1 is SGHRS and CDR2 is YFSETQ. Trimming stripped 0 bases from V and 7 bases from J, with 13 bases between. The CDR3 loop spans 15 amino acids. CDR3 sequence (DNA): TGCGCCAGCAGCTTGGTTGGGGGCTCGAGTGAAAAACTGTTTTTT. This sequence encodes CASSLVGGSSEKLFF.

A word on this clonotype: At one end, the junction sequence differs from germline, possibly due to a read error. The chain uses TRBV2 and TRBJ2-2; D might be TRBD2 (6 bases). The length of the CDR3 is 15 residues. CDR1 is SNHLY, CDR2 FYNNEI, per germline. The CDR3 nucleotides read TGTGCCAGCAGCCCAGTCGGGACTTCTGCCGGAGAGCTGTTTTTT. This sequence encodes CASSPVGTSAGELFF.

This clonotype was seen a few times. The V call is TRBV2, the J call TRBJ1-5; TRBD1 matches at 9 bases. The trim removed 5 bases at V and 7 bases at J, leaving 12 bases unmatched. Germline loops: CDR1 SNHLY, CDR2 FYNNEI. The CDR3 has 16 residues. This CDR3 reads CASSTGGAGQGQPQHF. The DNA of the CDR3 is TGTGCCAGCAGTACAGGGGGCGCGGGACAGGGACAGCCCCAGCATTTT.